What follows are 11 T cell receptor beta chains derived from one specimen sequenced in a study of T cells in Graves' hyperthyroidism and ophthalmopathy. The investigators amplified TCR beta CDR3 regions from RNA transcripts. First-round RT-PCR with HTBI primers amplified the TCR CDR3 region. Each CDR3 protein is one row after TCRdb ran MiXCR on the multiplex PCR reads. The sample consists of around 580,000 distinct CDR3 sequences, roughly 46% of them appearing once. Sequenced: peripheral blood or thyroid tissue (not recorded which). The source of these receptors is a woman younger than 30 with Graves' hyperthyroidism.

V is TRBV14 and J is TRBJ2-7; 12 bases fit TRBD2. V was clipped by 4 bases and J by 3 bases; unmatched bases: 10. CDR3 length: 17 amino acids. The V gene's germline CDR1 is SGHDN and CDR2 FVKESK. The CDR3 loop reads CASSPYTLTSGSYEQYF. The CDR3 coding sequence is TGTGCCAGCAGCCCCTATACTTTGACTAGCGGGAGCTACGAGCAGTACTTC.

The chain recombines TRBV7-8 with TRBJ2-7; 11 nucleotides agree with TRBD2. Germline V gene lookup returns CDR1 SGHVS and CDR2 FQNEAQ. J gave up 2 bases and V 1 base, and 4 bases lay outside the gene matches. The CDR3 sequence is 16 residues long. The chain's CDR3 is CASSLVRLAGPYEQYF. The CDR3 DNA follows: TGTGCCAGCAGCTTAGTACGACTAGCGGGGCCCTACGAGCAGTACTTC.

This clonotype appeared once. The V gene is TRBV4-3, the J gene TRBJ2-5; 9 bases line up with TRBD2. Per germline, CDR1 LGHNA and CDR2 YSLEER. The CDR3 extends over 19 amino acids. V gave up 4 bases and J gave up 2 bases; unmatched junction bases: 17. The DNA for the CDR3 is TGCGCCAGCAGCCTTTTTGAGGGGGATGCGGGAGGGCCTCAAGAGACCCAGTACTTC. Translation: CASSLFEGDAGGPQETQYF.

The V gene is TRBV7-9, the J gene TRBJ2-1, with TRBD2 identical over 10 bases. The CDR3 runs to 16 residues. With V trimmed by 5 bases and J by 4 bases, 8 bases remained unmatched. The germline V gene has CDR1 SEHNR and CDR2 FQNEAQ (reference sequence). In DNA, the CDR3 is TGTGCCAGCAGCATAACTAGCGGGATAGTGTACAATGAGCAGTTCTTC. Translated, it gives CASSITSGIVYNEQFF.

This clonotype was seen at least ten times. This chain joins TRBV24-1 and TRBJ2-5; 7 positions agree with TRBD2. Germline CDR1 is KGHDR and CDR2 is SFDVKD. V gave up 9 bases and J gave up 6 bases; unmatched junction bases: 9. This CDR3 comprises 13 residues. This chain's CDR3 is CATAHRSGKTQYF. CDR3 bases: TGTGCCACCGCACATCGGAGCGGGAAGACCCAGTACTTC.

This clonotype occurred many times. The rearrangement joins TRBV20-1 to TRBJ1-1; D gene unclear. V was trimmed by 2 bases and J by 0 bases, leaving 10 bases between them. The germline V gene has CDR1 DFQATT and CDR2 SNEGSKA (reference sequence). There are 14 residues in the CDR3. The CDR3 is CSARPDGMNTEAFF. CDR3 DNA: TGCAGTGCTAGACCGGACGGTATGAACACTGAAGCTTTCTTT.

V is TRBV15 and J is TRBJ1-2, with D maybe TRBD1 (5 bases). There are 15 residues in the CDR3. From germline, CDR1 is LNHNV and CDR2 YYDKDF (reference sequence). V was pared by 3 bases and J by 8 bases, with 19 bases between. CDR3 residues: CATSSLLRDEGGYTF. CDR3 nucleotide sequence: TGTGCCACCAGCAGTTTGCTTAGGGACGAGGGCGGCTACACCTTC.

This clonotype was recorded many times. The J gene is TRBJ2-2, the V gene TRBV2, with no clear D. Germline V gene lookup returns CDR1 SNHLY and CDR2 FYNNEI. V dropped 2 bases and J dropped 6 bases, with 13 bases sitting between them. The CDR3 has 15 residues. The CDR3 coding sequence is TGTGCCAGCAGTGAAAAGCTCCCTCGGGCCGGGGAGCTGTTTTTT. Translation: CASSEKLPRAGELFF.

Regarding this clonotype: This clone may be a read error of a much larger clone one base away. This chain connects TRBV12-3 or TRBV12-4 to TRBJ2-7; D is unclear. CDR3 length: 14 residues. CDR3 region: CASSDREPAYEQCF. The CDR3 DNA reads as TGTGCCAGCAGTGATAGGGAACCTGCCTACGAGCAGTGCTTC.

This clonotype came up many times. The chain employs TRBV13 and TRBJ1-2; 10 nucleotides line up with TRBD1. In germline, CDR1 is PRHDT, CDR2 FYEKMQ (reference sequence). Losses at the gene ends were 3 bases for V and 8 bases for J; bases not matched to a gene: 6. The CDR3 runs 14 residues. CDR3 sequence: CASSFLTGGGGYTF. The CDR3 DNA reads as TGTGCCAGCAGCTTTTTGACAGGGGGCGGAGGCTACACCTTC. Full variable domain (remainder filled in from reference TRBV13 and TRBJ1-2): AAGVIQSPRHLIKEKRETATLKCYPIPRHDTVYWYQQGPGQDPQFLISFYEKMQSDKGSIPDRFSAQQFSDYHSELNMSSLELGDSALYFCASSFLTGGGGYTFGSGTRLTVV.

In its sample, this clonotype was seen many times. This chain connects TRBV11-3 to TRBJ2-2, with 9 bases aligning to TRBD1. The germline V gene has CDR1 SGHNT and CDR2 YENEEA. The length of the CDR3 is 17 residues. After removal of 5 bases from V and 4 bases from J, the junction contained 11 bases not matched to a gene. In nucleotides, the CDR3 is TGTGCCAGCAGCGCAGGTCGCGGACAGGGGTCCACCGGGGAGCTGTTTTTT. Translation gives CASSAGRGQGSTGELFF.